This T cell receptor (beta chain) was profiled in a study of T cell responses to AZD1222 COVID-19 vaccine. Study outcomes and limitations: Females made up more of the donors, who were largely white British, and clonal diversity may have come out too low. Two doses of AZD1222 preceded a rise in Spike-specific TCR breadth and depth. There were vaccine-associated CD4 TCRs across spike, dominant at 160-218 and 743-854. Seropositivity was recorded at baseline in only 5 or 6 AZD1222 recipients.

Here immunoSEQ multiplex PCR was the method, and the copy in TCRdb shows in-frame clones only, minus some. The table has 90,000 or so clones, around 86% seen once. With V trimmed by 7 bases and J by 4 bases, 10 bases remained unmatched. From germline, CDR1 is MDHEN and CDR2 SYDVKM. The CDR3 extends over 16 amino acids. Concerning this clone itself: Its specificity is unknown.

The chain is built from TRBV28 and TRBJ2-2; TRBD1 agrees at 9 bases. The sequence came from an adult in good health. Here the sequenced sample was peripheral blood, taken on day 0 of AZD1222 vaccination. Here the CDR3 reads CASIKGDRAGTGELFF. As DNA, the CDR3 is TGTGCCAGCATAAAAGGGGACAGGGCTGGCACCGGGGAGCTGTTTTTT.